This TCR beta chain was documented in a study of beta chain features in type 1 diabetes. The authors took one heparinised blood draw, averaging about 120 mL, from each donor. Points on this clone: What it recognizes is unknown.

Notes on the study in general: A cDNA-based sequencing approach could over-represent cells with high TCR expression.

Every bit of the isolated RNA underwent reverse transcription, so sequencing read expressed TCRB transcripts. Naive, central memory and regulatory T cell samples came to a mean of around 3.5 million reads. Repertoires were generated with immunoSEQ multiplex PCR, while TCRdb's copy carries only in-frame clones and drops some. The sample carries 330,000 or so clones, around 15% recorded once. This CDR3 is 11 amino acids long. Germline V gives CDR1 MNHEY, CDR2 SVGAGI. V was pared by 10 bases and J by 4 bases, with 9 bases between. The sequence was obtained from a man aged 30-40 years in good health. The sequencing sample was made of central memory CD4+ T cells from blood. The chain is built from TRBV6-5 and TRBJ2-3; no clear D gene. DNA of the CDR3: TGTGCCACCACCCGGGCAGATACGCAGTATTTT. Its protein product is CATTRADTQYF.